This TCR beta chain was sequenced during a study of yellow fever vaccine responses in identical twins (dated by TCRdb to 2016 to 2019). Some background on the complete study: The study precisely tracked vaccine-responding T cell clones in identical twins.

This clonotype was detected a few times. It lacks a known antigen. The input lacks base qualities; no much larger clone sits a single base away. Library method: RT-PCR. TCRdb shows the sequencer as Illumina HiSeq 2500. The public reads were reprocessed in TCRdb via fastp at Q25 and MiXCR, keeping in-frame beta chains. All rows with the same CDR3 protein become a single entry with the most common DNA and genes. The sample table lists 13,000 to 15,000 distinct CDR3 sequences, roughly 84% of them with a count of one. The ten most abundant clones make up about 0.65% of the sample. The CDR3 sequence holds 15 residues, the cysteine and phenylalanine included. Just CDR3 DNA is preserved here, 45 bases in frame from base 1. Clipping removes 2 bases from V and 2 bases from J, with 6 as the unmatched junction base count. CDR1 is given as SGHKS and CDR2 as YYEKEE, both from the germline V gene (reference sequence).

What the study reported, not specific to this receptor: The T cell response to vaccination in identical twins was reported by the authors to appear partly convergent and partly personalized.

Sequences were derived from T cells from blood (PBMCs), unsorted or a sorted subset (not recorded which), sampled before or after yellow fever vaccination (not recorded which). The sequence was collected from a woman between 18 and 29 years old who received the yellow fever vaccine. Donor details come from another sample of the same person, matched by shared clones. The chain was built from TRBV5-5 and TRBJ2-5; a stretch of 7 junction bases matches TRBD1. The CDR3 protein: CASSFTVGQQETQYF. The DNA reads TGTGCCAGCAGCTTCACTGTGGGACAGCAAGAGACCCAGTACTTC.